This is a list of T cell receptor beta chains from one sample in a study of T cell responses to AZD1222 COVID-19 vaccine. Only in-frame clones appear in the TCRdb table, and some are missing; sequencing was by immunoSEQ multiplex PCR. The sample shows about 120,000 clones, approximately 90% of them seen only once. The sequences come from peripheral blood, collected on day 0 of AZD1222 vaccination. Receptors originate from an adult in good health. Each CDR3 is given with its conserved first and last residue. Fields, in order: J gene, V gene, CDR3 protein.

TRBJ2-7	TRBV6-5	CASRRPPGNEQYF
TRBJ1-1	TRBV28	CASSFGGAVTEAFF
TRBJ2-3	TRBV7-9	CASSSHRDPGADTQYF
TRBJ1-2	TRBV28	CASSSRVGGYTF
TRBJ2-7	TRBV5-4	CASSLGTNRYEQYF
TRBJ1-5	TRBV28	CASVQGLGNQPQHF
TRBJ2-1	TRBV27	CASSLSPGTGVNEQFF
TRBJ2-3	TRBV10-1	CASSARDSTDTQYF
TRBJ1-2	TRBV5-6	CASSLWDRDNYGYTF
TRBJ2-5	TRBV18	CASSPPASGRETQYF
TRBJ2-3	TRBV5-1	CASSSGQGAWTDTQYF
TRBJ1-6	TRBV2	CASSEGTGGLFGNSPLHF
TRBJ2-5	TRBV28	CASSSRVGETQYF
TRBJ2-1	TRBV19	CASSITPYNEQFF
TRBJ2-1	TRBV5-4	CASSPTGSSYNEQFF
TRBJ2-7	TRBV10-3	CAISEKTGTALGEQYF
TRBJ1-5	TRBV19	CASGTGTGYGEPQHF
TRBJ2-2	TRBV7-3	CASGTSGLNTGELFF
TRBJ2-1	TRBV5-1	CASSDSGNSYNEQFF
TRBJ2-5	TRBV5-6	CASSLRSDRQYF
TRBJ2-5	TRBV7-7	CASSPEGRGTQYF
TRBJ2-3	TRBV21-1	CASSKRIQRRNTDTQYF
TRBJ2-3	TRBV4-1	CASSPYVTSGVSDTQYF
TRBJ2-3	TRBV28	CASSLYGSSDTQYF
TRBJ2-7	TRBV28	CATLGTGIPFYEQYF
TRBJ1-3	TRBV4-1	CASSQEVASGGMGNTIYF
TRBJ2-2	TRBV30	CAWRGASWGPGELFF
TRBJ2-7	TRBV5-4	CASSLALAGSYEQYF
TRBJ2-3	TRBV19	CASRPSVSTDTQYF
TRBJ2-7	TRBV9	CASSPPDRDPYEQYF
TRBJ2-5	TRBV7-9	CASSLATGTSGGWETQYF
TRBJ2-2	TRBV30	CAWSVTGPTGELFF
TRBJ2-1	TRBV30	CAWSGWGDYNEQFF
TRBJ1-4	TRBV5-1	CASRAPATNEKLFF
TRBJ1-1	TRBV25-1	CASRPQGGTEAFF
TRBJ2-1	TRBV9	CASSVGRGPYNEQFF
TRBJ1-3	TRBV25-1	CASRRGVGGNTIYF
TRBJ1-2	TRBV4-1	CASSPPPGAGDSYGYTF
TRBJ1-5	TRBV9	CASSAGGGQPQHF
TRBJ2-7	TRBV21-1	CASSKGPGASGPGGWEQYF
TRBJ2-7	TRBV6-1	CASSEGLANYEQYF
TRBJ2-5	TRBV18	CASTKTVLETQYF